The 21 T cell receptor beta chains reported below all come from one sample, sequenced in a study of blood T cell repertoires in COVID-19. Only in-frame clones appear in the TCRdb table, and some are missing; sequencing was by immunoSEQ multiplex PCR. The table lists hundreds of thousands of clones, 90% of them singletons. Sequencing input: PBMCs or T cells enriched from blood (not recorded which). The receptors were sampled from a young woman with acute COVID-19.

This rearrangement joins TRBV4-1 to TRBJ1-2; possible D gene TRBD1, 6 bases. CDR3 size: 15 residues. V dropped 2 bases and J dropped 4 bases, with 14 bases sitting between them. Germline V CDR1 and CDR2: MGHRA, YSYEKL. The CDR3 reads CASSQSHRESYGYTF. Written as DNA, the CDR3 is TGCGCCAGCAGCCAAAGTCACAGGGAGAGCTATGGCTACACCTTC.

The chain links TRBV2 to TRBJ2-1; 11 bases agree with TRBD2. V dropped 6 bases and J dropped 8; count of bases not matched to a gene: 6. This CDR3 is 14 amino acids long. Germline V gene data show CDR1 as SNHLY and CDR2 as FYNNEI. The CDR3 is CASSRSGRAHEQFF. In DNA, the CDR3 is TGTGCCAGCAGCCGTAGCGGGAGGGCACATGAGCAGTTCTTC.

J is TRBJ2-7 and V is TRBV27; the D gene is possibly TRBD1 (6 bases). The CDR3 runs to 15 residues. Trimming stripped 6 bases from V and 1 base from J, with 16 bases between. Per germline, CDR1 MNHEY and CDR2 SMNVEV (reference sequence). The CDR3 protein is CASRRVYTGSYEQYF. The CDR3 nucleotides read TGTGCCAGCAGGCGGGTTTATACAGGGTCCTACGAGCAGTACTTC.

CDR3 nucleotides: TGTGCCACCAGCACGGGACTAGCGGGAGTTTATGAGCAGTTCTTC. Protein product: CATSTGLAGVYEQFF. The chain joins TRBV15 to TRBJ2-1, with 14 bases fitting TRBD2. Trimming at V came to 4 bases and at J to 8 bases, leaving 4 bases not matched to a gene. Germline loops: CDR1 LNHNV, CDR2 YYDKDF (reference sequence). The CDR3 sequence is 15 residues long.

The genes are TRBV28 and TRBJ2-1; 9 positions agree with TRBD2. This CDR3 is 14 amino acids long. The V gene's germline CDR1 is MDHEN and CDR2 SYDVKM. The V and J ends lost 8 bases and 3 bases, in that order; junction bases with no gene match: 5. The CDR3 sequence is CASLSSGDYNEQFF. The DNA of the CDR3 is TGTGCCAGCCTATCTAGCGGGGACTACAATGAGCAGTTCTTC.

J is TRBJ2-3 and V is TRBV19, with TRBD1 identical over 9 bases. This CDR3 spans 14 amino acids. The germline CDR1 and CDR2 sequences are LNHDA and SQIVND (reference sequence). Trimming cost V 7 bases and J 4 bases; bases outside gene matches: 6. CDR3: CASTRQGVADTQYF. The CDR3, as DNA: TGTGCCAGTACCCGACAGGGGGTGGCAGATACGCAGTATTTT. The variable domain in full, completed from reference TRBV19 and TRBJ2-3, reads DGGITQSPKYLFRKEGQNVTLSCEQNLNHDAMYWYRQDPGQGLRLIYYSQIVNDFQKGDIAEGYSVSREKKESFPLTVTSAQKNPTAFYLCASTRQGVADTQYFGPGTRLTVL.

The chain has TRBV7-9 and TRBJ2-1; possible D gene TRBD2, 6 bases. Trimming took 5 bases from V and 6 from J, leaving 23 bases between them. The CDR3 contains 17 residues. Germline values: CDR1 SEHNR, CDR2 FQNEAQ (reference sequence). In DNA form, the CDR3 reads TGTGCCAGCAGCCCCGGTGTCGACAAGCGGGTGACCAATGAGCAGTTCTTC. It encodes CASSPGVDKRVTNEQFF.

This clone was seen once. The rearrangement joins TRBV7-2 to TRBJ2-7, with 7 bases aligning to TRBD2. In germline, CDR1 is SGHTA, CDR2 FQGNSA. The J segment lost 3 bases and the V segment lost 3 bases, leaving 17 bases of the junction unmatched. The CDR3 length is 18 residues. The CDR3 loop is CASSFSFSGGLDHYEQYF. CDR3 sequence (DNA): TGTGCCAGCAGCTTCAGCTTCTCGGGGGGACTGGACCACTACGAGCAGTACTTC.

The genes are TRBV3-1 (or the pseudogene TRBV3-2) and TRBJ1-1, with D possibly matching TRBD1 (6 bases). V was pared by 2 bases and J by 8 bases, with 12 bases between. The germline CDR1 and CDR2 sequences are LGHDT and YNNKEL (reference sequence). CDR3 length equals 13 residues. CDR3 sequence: CASSQQGRGEAFF. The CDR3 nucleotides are TGTGCCAGCAGCCAACAGGGGCGTGGGGAAGCTTTCTTT.

The CDR3 DNA follows: TGTGCCAGCAGCTATAGCGGAATCCCGGCCGGGGAGCTGTTTTTT. This gives the protein CASSYSGIPAGELFF. V gene TRBV9 combines with J gene TRBJ2-2, with D possibly being TRBD2 (6 bases). Germline loops: CDR1 SGDLS, CDR2 YYNGEE. Trimming left V 4 bases short and J 6 bases short, with 16 bases between. The CDR3 totals 15 residues.

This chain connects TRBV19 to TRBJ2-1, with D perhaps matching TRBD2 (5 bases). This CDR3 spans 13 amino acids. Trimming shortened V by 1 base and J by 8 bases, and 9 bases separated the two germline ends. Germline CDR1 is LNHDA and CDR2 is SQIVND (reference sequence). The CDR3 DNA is TGTGCCAGTAGTATAGTTCCGGAGGATGAGCAGTTCTTC. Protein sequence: CASSIVPEDEQFF.

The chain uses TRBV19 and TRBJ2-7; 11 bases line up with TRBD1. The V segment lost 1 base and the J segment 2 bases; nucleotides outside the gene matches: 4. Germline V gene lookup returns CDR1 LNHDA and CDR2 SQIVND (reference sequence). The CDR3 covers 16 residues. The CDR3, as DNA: TGTGCCAGTAGTATAGTTGGACAGGGGGCGACCTACGAGCAGTACTTC. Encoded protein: CASSIVGQGATYEQYF.

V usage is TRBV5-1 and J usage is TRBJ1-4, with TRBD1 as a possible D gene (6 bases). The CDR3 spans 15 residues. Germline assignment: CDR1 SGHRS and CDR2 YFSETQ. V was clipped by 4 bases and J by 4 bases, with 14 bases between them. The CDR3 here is CASSILGGFNEKLFF. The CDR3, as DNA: TGCGCCAGCAGCATTTTAGGGGGTTTTAATGAAAAACTGTTTTTT.

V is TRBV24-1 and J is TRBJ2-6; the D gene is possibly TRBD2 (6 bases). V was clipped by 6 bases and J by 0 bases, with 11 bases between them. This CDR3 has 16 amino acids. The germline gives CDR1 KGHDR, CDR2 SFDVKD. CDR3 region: CATSPSVNSGANVLTF. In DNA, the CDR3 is TGTGCCACCAGTCCTAGCGTAAACTCTGGGGCCAACGTCCTGACTTTC.

The CDR3 spells CASSPGLASNEQFF. In nucleotides, the CDR3 is TGTGCCAGCAGCCCGGGACTAGCTAGCAATGAGCAGTTCTTC. The chain couples TRBV7-9 to TRBJ2-1; the match to TRBD2 covers 9 bases. The CDR3 contains 14 residues. J was trimmed by 6 bases and V by 5 bases; bases with no gene match: 5. CDR1 SEHNR and CDR2 FQNEAQ come from the germline V gene (reference sequence).

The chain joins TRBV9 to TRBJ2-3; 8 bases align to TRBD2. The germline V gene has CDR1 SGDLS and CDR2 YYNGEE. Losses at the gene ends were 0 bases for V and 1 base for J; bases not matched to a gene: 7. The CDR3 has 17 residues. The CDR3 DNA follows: TGTGCCAGCAGCGTAGTACGGGAGGGCCTTGGCACAGATACGCAGTATTTT. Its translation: CASSVVREGLGTDTQYF.

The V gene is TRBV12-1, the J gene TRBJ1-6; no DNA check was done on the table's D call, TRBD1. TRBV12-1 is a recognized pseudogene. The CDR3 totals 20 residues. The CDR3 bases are TGTGCCAGCAGCTCCTCTTCCCCGCTCGGGGACAGGGGAAGGGATTCACCCCTCCACTTT. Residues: CASSSSSPLGDRGRDSPLHF.

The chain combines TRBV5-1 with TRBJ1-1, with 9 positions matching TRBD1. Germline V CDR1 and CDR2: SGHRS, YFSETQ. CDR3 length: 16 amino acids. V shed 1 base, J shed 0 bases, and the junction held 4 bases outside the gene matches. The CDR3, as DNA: TGCGCCAGCAGCTTGCCCGGACAGGGGATGAACACTGAAGCTTTCTTT. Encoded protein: CASSLPGQGMNTEAFF.

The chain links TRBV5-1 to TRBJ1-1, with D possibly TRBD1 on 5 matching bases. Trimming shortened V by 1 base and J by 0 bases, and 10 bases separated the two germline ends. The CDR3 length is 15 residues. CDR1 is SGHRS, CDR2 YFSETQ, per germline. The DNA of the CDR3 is TGCGCCAGCAGCTTGTGGGGAGGGGTGAACACTGAAGCTTTCTTT. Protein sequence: CASSLWGGVNTEAFF.

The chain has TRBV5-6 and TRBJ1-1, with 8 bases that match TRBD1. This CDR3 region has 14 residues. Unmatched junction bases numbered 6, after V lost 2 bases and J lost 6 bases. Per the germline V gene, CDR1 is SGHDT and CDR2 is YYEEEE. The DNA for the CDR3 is TGTGCCAGCAGCTTTAATCAGGGGGCTTCTGAAGCTTTCTTT. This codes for CASSFNQGASEAFF.

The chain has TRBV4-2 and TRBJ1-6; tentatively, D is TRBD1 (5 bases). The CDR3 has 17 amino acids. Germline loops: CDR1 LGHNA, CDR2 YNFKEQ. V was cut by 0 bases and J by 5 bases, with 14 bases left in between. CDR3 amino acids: CASSQDPRAGHNSPLHF. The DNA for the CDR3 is TGTGCCAGCAGCCAAGACCCCCGGGCAGGGCATAATTCACCCCTCCACTTT.